The source of this T cell receptor beta chain is a study of cytomegalovirus exposure and HLA in healthy donors. PCR used 60 Vbeta primers and 13 Jbeta primers. In the authors' workflow: In a later analysis, of about 80 million unique beta chains, roughly 10 million appeared in at least two donors. Produced via immunoSEQ multiplex PCR; TCRdb's table is partial and in-frame only. V and J calls and clone size come straight from that table; D and trimming were deduced from the DNA. The sample comprises about 200,000 clones, roughly 84% of which are singletons, and 1.7% rests with the top ten. Study conclusions and caveats: Altogether, around 160 TCR beta chains were recorded as cytomegalovirus-associated. Other equally common chains were less clonally expanded than HLA-associated TCR beta chains, a later analysis showed. Later work associated fewer than 20,000 TCR beta sequences with HLA alleles at 0.05 false discovery rate.

A remark on this clone: Antigen unknown. The junction differs from germline at one of its ends, possibly a read error.

Germline CDR1 reads SGDLS; CDR2 reads YYNGEE. The CDR3 covers 18 residues. The chain employs TRBV9 and TRBJ2-4, with TRBD2 matching 9 bases. Material: PBMCs. The clonotype originates from a man in his fifties or sixties in good health and CMV-seronegative. CDR3 residues: CASSVEGSGSLPKSIQYF. The DNA for the CDR3 is TGTGCCAGCAGCGTAGAAGGTAGCGGGAGCTTACCCAAAAGCATTCAGTACTTC.